This T cell receptor beta chain was captured in a study of blood T cells in healthy people across ages. As for the study in general: Template switching retrieved approximately one barcoded beta molecule for each two T cells.

The study, taken as a whole, reports: Fewer expanded clones and more diversity marked long-lived versus aged donors. Estimates based on one million T cells were treated as lower bounds. Bulk PBMC profiling left naive and antigen-experienced comparisons inconclusive.

In the case of this clonotype: The antigen remains undetermined.

A J-beta primer mix and a sample-barcoded 5' primer were used in a second PCR of about 6 to 12 cycles. Using its own MiXCR run on the 5' RACE reads, TCRdb lists one record per CDR3 protein. The repertoire holds 850,000 or so distinct CDR3 sequences, with 29% as singletons. The specimen was blood. This sequence originates from a woman aged 80 or over in good health.

For the CDR3, the DNA is TGTGCCAGCAGCCGTAAGACAGGGGGTAACACCGGGGAGCTGTTTTTT. It codes for CASSRKTGGNTGELFF. The gene calls are TRBV14 and TRBJ2-2, with 9 bases identical to TRBD1. The CDR3 covers 16 residues. Unmatched junction bases numbered 5, after V lost 4 bases and J lost 2 bases. The germline CDR1 and CDR2 sequences are SGHDN and FVKESK.